The T cell receptor (beta chain) described here comes from a study of cytomegalovirus exposure and HLA in healthy donors. Whole-study findings and limits: Donors were assumed by presence/absence analyses to have roughly uniform sequencing depth.

The germline CDR1 and CDR2 sequences are MNHEY and SVGAGI. V was trimmed by 0 bases and J by 6 bases, leaving 15 bases between them. The CDR3 has 16 amino acids. Comments on this clone: Antigen unknown.

A multiplex PCR was run with 60 Vbeta primers and 13 Jbeta primers. The table came from immunoSEQ multiplex PCR; TCRdb's copy has only in-frame clones and leaves some out. This sample has fewer than 200,000 clones, with approximately 80% found just once. The source of this sequence is a boy aged 5-17 years in good health and CMV-seronegative. The sequencing input was PBMCs. The gene calls are TRBV6-5 and TRBJ2-1; perhaps TRBD2 as D (6 bases). The CDR3 DNA sequence: TGTGCCAGCAGTTACTCGAAAGCTAGCGTGGGCAATGAGCAGTTCTTC. Its translation is CASSYSKASVGNEQFF.